This T cell receptor (beta chain) derives from a study of blood T cell repertoires in COVID-19. Study summary: Italy, Spain and the United States were the sources of the convalescent and acute COVID-19 samples. T cells, B-cell-depleted T cells, or PBMCs provided the cDNA or gDNA that served as material.

The germline CDR1 and CDR2 sequences are SNHLY and FYNNEI. Trimming took 5 bases from V and 10 from J; bases not matched to a gene: 12. The CDR3 consists of 15 residues. Source study methods: Quantification of nucleated cells was approximated via reference gene primer amplification. The protocol was immunoSEQ multiplex PCR, while the TCRdb copy is restricted to in-frame clones and leaves out a portion. V and J calls and clone size are copied from that table; D and trimming were computed from the DNA. The table records around 72,000 clones, roughly 79% of them present only once. The sequence derives from an older woman with acute or convalescent COVID-19. The sequencing input was peripheral blood. The V and J genes are TRBV2 and TRBJ2-7, with 12 bases matching TRBD2. The CDR3 spells CASSPLTSGSLEQYF. CDR3 coding DNA: TGTGCCAGCAGTCCCTTGACTAGCGGGAGTCTTGAACAGTACTTC.